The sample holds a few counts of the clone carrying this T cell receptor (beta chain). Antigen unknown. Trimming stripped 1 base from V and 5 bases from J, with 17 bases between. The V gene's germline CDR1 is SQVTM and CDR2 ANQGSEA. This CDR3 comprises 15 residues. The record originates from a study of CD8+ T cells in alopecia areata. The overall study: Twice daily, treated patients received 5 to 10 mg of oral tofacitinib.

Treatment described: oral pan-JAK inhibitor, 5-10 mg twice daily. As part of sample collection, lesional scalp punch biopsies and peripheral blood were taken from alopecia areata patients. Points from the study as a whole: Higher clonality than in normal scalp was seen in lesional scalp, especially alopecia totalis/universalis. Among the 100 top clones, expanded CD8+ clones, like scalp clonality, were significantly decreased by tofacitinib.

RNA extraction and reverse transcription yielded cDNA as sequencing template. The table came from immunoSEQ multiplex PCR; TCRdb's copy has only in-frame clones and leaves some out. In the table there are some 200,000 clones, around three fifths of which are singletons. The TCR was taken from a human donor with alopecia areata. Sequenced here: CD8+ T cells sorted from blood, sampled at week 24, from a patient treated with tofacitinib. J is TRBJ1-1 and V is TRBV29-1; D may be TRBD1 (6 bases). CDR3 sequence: CSVEGEGQSNTEAFF. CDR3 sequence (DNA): TGCAGCGTTGAAGGAGAAGGACAGAGTAATACTGAAGCTTTCTTT. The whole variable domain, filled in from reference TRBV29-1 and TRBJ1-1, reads SAVISQKPSRDICQRGTSLTIQCQVDSQVTMMFWYRQQPGQSLTLIATANQGSEATYESGFVIDKFPISRPNLTFSTLTVSNMSPEDSSIYLCSVEGEGQSNTEAFFGQGTRLTVV.